This entry lists 2 T cell receptor beta chains sequenced from one sample in a study of regulatory T cells in long-lasting Graves disease. Through Arm-PCR of CDR3 regions and iRepertoire HTBI primers, TCR beta libraries were built. TCRdb re-derived calls from the multiplex PCR reads in MiXCR, one entry per CDR3 protein. Of about 470,000 distinct CDR3 sequences in the sample, under 25% were seen once. Documented time point: persistent/refractory GD, antithyroid drugs over 5 years with positive TRAb. The TCR library was made from RNA that had been extracted from PBMCs in TRIzol. Material: peripheral blood mononuclear cells (PBMCs), obtained when the disease was refractory, from a patient treated with antithyroid drugs. These receptor sequences come from a female donor with Graves disease.

The J gene is TRBJ2-7, the V gene TRBV7-9; TRBD1 is a possible D gene (6 bases). This CDR3 spans 18 amino acids. V was trimmed by 2 bases and J by 0 bases, leaving 20 bases between them. Germline V gene lookup returns CDR1 SEHNR and CDR2 FQNEAQ (reference sequence). In DNA, the CDR3 is TGTGCCAGCAGCTTATTCATTGGGGGACACCCTAGCTCCTACGAGCAGTACTTC. It is translated as CASSLFIGGHPSSYEQYF. The variable domain in full, with the rest retrieved from reference TRBV7-9 and TRBJ2-7, is DTGVSQNPRHKITKRGQNVTFRCDPISEHNRLYWYRQTLGQGPEFLTYFQNEAQLEKSRLLSDRFSAERPKGSFSTLEIQRTEQGDSAMYLCASSLFIGGHPSSYEQYFGPGTRLTVT.

This clonotype was seen more than once but under ten times. The rearrangement links TRBV19 to TRBJ1-1, with D unresolved. V gave up 8 bases and J gave up 1 base, with 11 bases separating them. Germline V gene lookup returns CDR1 LNHDA and CDR2 SQIVND (reference sequence). The CDR3 has 13 residues. Here the CDR3 DNA reads TGTGCCAGTTGTTTCGCTAGGAACACTGAAGCTTTCTTT. Its translation is CASCFARNTEAFF.